This entry lists 7 T cell receptor beta chains sequenced from one sample in a study of regulatory T cells in long-lasting Graves disease. Described time point: newly diagnosed GD, antithyroid drugs for less than 3 months. PBMC-extracted RNA yielded the TCR library. Libraries of TCR beta came from iRepertoire HTBI primers plus Arm-PCR of CDR3 regions. TCRdb used MiXCR to reprocess the multiplex PCR reads, holding one entry per CDR3 protein. The top ten clones hold approximately 18% of a sample with about 620,000 distinct CDR3 sequences, 16% of them seen once. The same sample was also used in a study of T cells in Graves' hyperthyroidism and ophthalmopathy.

Sequenced material: peripheral blood mononuclear cells (PBMCs), taken at new diagnosis, from a patient treated with antithyroid drugs. The source of these receptors is a woman younger than 45 with Graves disease.

To note about this clonotype: A much larger clone lies a single base off, so this may be a read error. The chain employs TRBV6-1 and TRBJ2-3; TRBD1 matches 7 bases. Germline values: CDR1 MNHNS, CDR2 SASEGT. The CDR3 is made up of 14 amino acids. CDR3 loop: CAGSFGQATDTQYF. CDR3 nucleotides: TGTGCCGGCAGCTTCGGACAGGCCACAGATACGCAGTATTTT.

This clonotype was recorded a few times. The junction and the germline gene differ at one end; a read error may be behind it. The V call is TRBV7-9, the J call TRBJ2-3, with D possibly being TRBD2 (5 bases). Germline V gene sequence: CDR1 SEHNR, CDR2 FQNEAQ (reference sequence). This CDR3 has 14 amino acids. For the CDR3, the DNA is TGTGCCAACAGCAACACGGGGTCCCCAGATACGCAGTATTTT. Translation: CANSNTGSPDTQYF. Full variable domain (missing parts from reference TRBV7-9 and TRBJ2-3): DTGVSQNPRHKITKRGQNVTFRCDPISEHNRLYWYRQTLGQGPEFLTYFQNEAQLEKSRLLSDRFSAERPKGSFSTLEIQRTEQGDSAMYLCANSNTGSPDTQYFGPGTRLTVL.

This clonotype was seen more than once but under ten times. This chain connects TRBV20-1 to TRBJ2-7, with D perhaps TRBD1 (5 bases). V lost 3 bases and J lost 2, with 20 bases in between. The germline gives CDR1 DFQATT, CDR2 SNEGSKA (reference sequence). The CDR3 contains 16 residues. The CDR3 DNA reads as TGCAGTGCTAGTTCTTCCTTTGGGGAAGGGGCCTACGAGCAGTACTTC. It codes for CSASSSFGEGAYEQYF.

This clonotype was seen ten or more times. The chain couples TRBV28 to TRBJ2-7, with D possibly TRBD1 on 6 matching bases. The germline CDR1 and CDR2 sequences are MDHEN and SYDVKM. The CDR3 extends over 15 amino acids. V lost 4 bases to trimming and J lost 3 bases, with 16 bases between them. The CDR3 DNA is TGTGCCAGCAGTTCAAAGACAGGCGTACGCTACGAGCAGTACTTC. Amino acids: CASSSKTGVRYEQYF.

This clonotype showed up many times. The chain carries TRBV15 and TRBJ1-1; D might be TRBD1 (5 bases). Germline V CDR1 and CDR2: LNHNV, YYDKDF (reference sequence). Trimming pared 1 base from V and 11 bases from J, leaving 11 bases between. The CDR3 extends over 12 amino acids. The CDR3 nucleotides are TGTGCCACCAGCAGAGGTGACAGACGGGCTTTCTTT. Translating it yields CATSRGDRRAFF.

This clonotype was picked up a small number of times. The chain recombines TRBV20-1 with TRBJ2-2, with D tentatively TRBD2 (7 bases). This CDR3 is 16 amino acids long. The germline V gene encodes CDR1 DFQATT and CDR2 SNEGSKA (reference sequence). Trimming took off 2 bases at V and 2 bases at J, with 15 bases between the two ends. The CDR3 loop reads CSARPGGRVNTGELFF. CDR3 bases: TGCAGTGCTAGACCCGGGGGGCGGGTTAACACCGGGGAGCTGTTTTTT.

This clonotype occurred a few times. The rearrangement joins TRBV5-1 to TRBJ2-3, with 11 bases that match TRBD2. The CDR3 contains 16 residues. J gave up 6 bases and V 3 bases, and 9 bases lay outside the gene matches. Germline CDR1 and CDR2: SGHRS and YFSETQ. CDR3 sequence (DNA): TGCGCCAGCAGCTCCGGGACTAGCGGCTCGTTTGATACGCAGTATTTT. Its translation is CASSSGTSGSFDTQYF.